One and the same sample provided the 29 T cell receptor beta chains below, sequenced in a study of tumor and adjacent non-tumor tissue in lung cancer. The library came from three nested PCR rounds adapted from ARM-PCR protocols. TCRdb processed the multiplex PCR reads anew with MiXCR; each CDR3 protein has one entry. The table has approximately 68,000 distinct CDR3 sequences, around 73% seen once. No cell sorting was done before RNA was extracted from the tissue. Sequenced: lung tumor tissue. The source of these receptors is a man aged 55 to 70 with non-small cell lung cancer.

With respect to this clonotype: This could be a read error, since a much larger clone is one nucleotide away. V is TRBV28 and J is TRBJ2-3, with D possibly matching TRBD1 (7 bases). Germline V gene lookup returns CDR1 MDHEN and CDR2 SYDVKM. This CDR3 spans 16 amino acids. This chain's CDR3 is CVSRGLLYREKDTQYF. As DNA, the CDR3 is TGTGTCAGCAGGGGGTTACTATACCGGGAGAAAGATACGCAGTATTTT.

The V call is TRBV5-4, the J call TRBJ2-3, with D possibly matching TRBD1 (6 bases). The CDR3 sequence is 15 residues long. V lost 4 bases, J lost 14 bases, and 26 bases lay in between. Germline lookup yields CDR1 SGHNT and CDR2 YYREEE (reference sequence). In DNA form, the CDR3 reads TGTGCCAGCAGCCCCGGGACACACAACACAGATACCCTGTATTTT. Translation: CASSPGTHNTDTLYF.

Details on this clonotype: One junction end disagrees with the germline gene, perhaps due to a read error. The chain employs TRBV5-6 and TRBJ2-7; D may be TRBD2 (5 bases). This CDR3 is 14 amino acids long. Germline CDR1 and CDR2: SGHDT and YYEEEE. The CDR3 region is CASTLSGESYEQYF. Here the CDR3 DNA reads TGTGCCAGCACCTTATCCGGGGAGTCCTACGAGCAATACTTC.

CDR3 loop: CSARVMGDTQYF. The CDR3, as DNA: TGCAGTGCTAGAGTAATGGGGGACACGCAGTATTTT. The rearrangement joins TRBV20-1 to TRBJ2-3; tentatively, D is TRBD1 or TRBD2 (5 bases each). Trimming removed 1 base from V and 9 bases from J, with 11 bases in between. Germline lookup yields CDR1 DFQATT and CDR2 SNEGSKA (reference sequence). The CDR3 runs to 12 residues.

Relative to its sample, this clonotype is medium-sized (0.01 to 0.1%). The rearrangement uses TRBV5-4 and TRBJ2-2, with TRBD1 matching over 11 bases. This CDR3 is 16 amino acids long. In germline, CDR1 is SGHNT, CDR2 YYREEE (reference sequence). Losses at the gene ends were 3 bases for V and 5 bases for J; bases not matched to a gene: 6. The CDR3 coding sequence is TGTGCCAGCAGCTCGGACAGGGGGCGCGAAACCGGGGAGCTGTTTTTT. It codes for CASSSDRGRETGELFF.

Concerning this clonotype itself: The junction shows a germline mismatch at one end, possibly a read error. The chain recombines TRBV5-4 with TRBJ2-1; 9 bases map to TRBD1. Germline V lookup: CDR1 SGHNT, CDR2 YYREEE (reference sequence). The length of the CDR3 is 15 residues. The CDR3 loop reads CASSPGTGFYNEQFF. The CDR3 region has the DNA TGTGCCAGCAGCCCCGGGACAGGGTTCTACAATGAACAGTTCTTC.

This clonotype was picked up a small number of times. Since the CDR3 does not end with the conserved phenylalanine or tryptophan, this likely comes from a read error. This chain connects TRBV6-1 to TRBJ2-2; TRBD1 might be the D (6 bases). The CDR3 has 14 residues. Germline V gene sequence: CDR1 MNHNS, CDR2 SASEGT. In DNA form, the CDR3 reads TGTGTCAGCATGCAGGGGAGCTACACCGGGGAGCTGTTTATT. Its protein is CVSMQGSYTGELFI.

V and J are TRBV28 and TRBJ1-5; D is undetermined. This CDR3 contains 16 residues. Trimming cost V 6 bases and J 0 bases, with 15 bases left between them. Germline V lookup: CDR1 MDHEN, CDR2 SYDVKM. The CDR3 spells CASSLDGAYSNQPQHF. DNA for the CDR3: TGTGCCAGCAGCCTGGACGGAGCCTATAGCAATCAGCCCCAGCATTTT.

The CDR3 here is CASISLGEGTDTQYF. CDR3 nucleotides: TGTGCCAGCATCTCCCTGGGTGAGGGGACAGATACGCAGTATTTT. The chain is built from TRBV12-3 or TRBV12-4 and TRBJ2-3; D is perhaps TRBD1 or TRBD2 (5 bases each). V lost 7 bases and J 3 bases, leaving 17 bases between the germline ends. This CDR3 has 15 amino acids.

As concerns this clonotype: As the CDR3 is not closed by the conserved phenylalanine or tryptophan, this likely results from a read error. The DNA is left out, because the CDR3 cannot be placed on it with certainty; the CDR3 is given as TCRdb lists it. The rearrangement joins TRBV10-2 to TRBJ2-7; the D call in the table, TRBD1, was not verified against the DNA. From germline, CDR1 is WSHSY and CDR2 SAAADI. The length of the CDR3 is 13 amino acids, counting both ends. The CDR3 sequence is CASSDGRGNEQYS.

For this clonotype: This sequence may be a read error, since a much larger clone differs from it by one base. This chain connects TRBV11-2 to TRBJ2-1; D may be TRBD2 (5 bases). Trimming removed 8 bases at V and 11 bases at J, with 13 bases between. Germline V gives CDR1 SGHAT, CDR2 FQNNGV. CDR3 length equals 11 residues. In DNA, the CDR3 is TGTGCCAGCGCCATAGCGAATAAGCAGTTCTTC. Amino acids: CASAIANKQFF. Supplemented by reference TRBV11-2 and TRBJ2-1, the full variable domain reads EAGVAQSPRYKIIEKRQSVAFWCNPISGHATLYWYQQILGQGPKLLIQFQNNGVVDDSQLPKDRFSAERLKGVDSTLKIQPAKLEDSAVYLCASAIANKQFFGPGTRLTVL.

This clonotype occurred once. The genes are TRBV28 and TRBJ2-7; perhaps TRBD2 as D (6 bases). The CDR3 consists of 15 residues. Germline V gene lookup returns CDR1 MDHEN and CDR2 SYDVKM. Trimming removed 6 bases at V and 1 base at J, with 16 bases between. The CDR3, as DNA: TGTGCCAGCAGCCTCGCTAGCGAGAGATCCTACGAGCAGTACTTC. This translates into CASSLASERSYEQYF.

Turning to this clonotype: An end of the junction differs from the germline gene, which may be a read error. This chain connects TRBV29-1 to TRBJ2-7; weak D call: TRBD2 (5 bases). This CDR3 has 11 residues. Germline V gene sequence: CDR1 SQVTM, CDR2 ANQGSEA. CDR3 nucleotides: TGTAGCATTCGTAGCGACTACGAGCAGTACTTC. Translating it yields CSIRSDYEQYF.

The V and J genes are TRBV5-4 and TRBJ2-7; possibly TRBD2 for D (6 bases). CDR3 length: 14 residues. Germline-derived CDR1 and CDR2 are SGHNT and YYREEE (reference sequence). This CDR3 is CASGLAERPYEQYF. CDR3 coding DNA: TGTGCTAGCGGCTTGGCAGAGCGGCCCTACGAGCAGTACTTC.

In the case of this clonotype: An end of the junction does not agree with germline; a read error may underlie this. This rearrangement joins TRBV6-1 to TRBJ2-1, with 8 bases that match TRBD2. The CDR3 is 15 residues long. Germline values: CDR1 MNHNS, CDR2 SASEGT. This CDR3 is CASRGGPGLGFEQSF. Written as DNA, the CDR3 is TGTGCCAGCAGAGGAGGGCCGGGACTAGGCTTTGAGCAGTCCTTC.

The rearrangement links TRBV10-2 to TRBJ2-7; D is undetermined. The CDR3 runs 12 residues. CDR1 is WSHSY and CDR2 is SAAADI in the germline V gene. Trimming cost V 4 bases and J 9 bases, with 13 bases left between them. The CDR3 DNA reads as TGCGCCAGCAGTGCAGTTGTGCTCGGGCAGTACTTC. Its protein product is CASSAVVLGQYF.

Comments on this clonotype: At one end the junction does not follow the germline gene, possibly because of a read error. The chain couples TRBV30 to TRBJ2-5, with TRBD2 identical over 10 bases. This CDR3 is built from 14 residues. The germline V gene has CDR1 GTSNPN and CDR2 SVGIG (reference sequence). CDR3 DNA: TGTGCCTGGAGTGGCCTAGCGGGAGCGGAGGCCCAGTATTTC. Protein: CAWSGLAGAEAQYF.

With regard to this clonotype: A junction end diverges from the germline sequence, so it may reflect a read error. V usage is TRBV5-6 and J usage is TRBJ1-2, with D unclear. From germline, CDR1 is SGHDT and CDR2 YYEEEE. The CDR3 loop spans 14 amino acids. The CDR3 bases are TGTGCCAGCAGCTTGATTGGGCCTGAAACTAGCTACACATTC. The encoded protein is CASSLIGPETSYTF.

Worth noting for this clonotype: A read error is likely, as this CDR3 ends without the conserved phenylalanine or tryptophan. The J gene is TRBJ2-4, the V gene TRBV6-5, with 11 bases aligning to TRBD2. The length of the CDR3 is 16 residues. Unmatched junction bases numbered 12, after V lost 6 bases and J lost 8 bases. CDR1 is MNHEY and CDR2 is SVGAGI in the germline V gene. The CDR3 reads CASRPRLAGMRHIQYY. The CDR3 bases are TGTGCCAGCAGGCCCAGACTAGCGGGAATGCGACACATTCAGTACTAC.

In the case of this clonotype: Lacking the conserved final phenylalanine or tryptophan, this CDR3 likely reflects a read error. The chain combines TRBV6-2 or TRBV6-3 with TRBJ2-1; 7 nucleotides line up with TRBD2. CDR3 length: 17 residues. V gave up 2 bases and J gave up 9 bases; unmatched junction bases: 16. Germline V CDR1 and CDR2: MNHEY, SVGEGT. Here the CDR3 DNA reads TGTGCCAGCAGTTACAATATACGCGGGAGTTTCCTCCCTGAGCAGTTCTTA. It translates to CASSYNIRGSFLPEQFL.

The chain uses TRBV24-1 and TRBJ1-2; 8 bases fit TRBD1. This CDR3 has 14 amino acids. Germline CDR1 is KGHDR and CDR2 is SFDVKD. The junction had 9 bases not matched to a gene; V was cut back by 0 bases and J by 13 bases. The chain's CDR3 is CATSDLGQGHGCTF. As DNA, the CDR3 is TGTGCCACCAGTGATTTGGGACAGGGCCATGGTTGCACCTTC.

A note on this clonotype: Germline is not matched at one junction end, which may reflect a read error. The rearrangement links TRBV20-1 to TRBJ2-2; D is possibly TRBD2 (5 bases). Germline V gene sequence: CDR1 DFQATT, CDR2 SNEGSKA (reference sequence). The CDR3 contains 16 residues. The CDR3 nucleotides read TGCAGTGCTACTTTATCGGGATGGCCGGAGACCGGGAAGCTGTTTTTT. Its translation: CSATLSGWPETGKLFF.

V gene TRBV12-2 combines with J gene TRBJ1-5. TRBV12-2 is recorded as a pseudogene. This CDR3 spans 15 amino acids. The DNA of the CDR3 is TGTGCAAGTCGCTTAGCCTGTTTTGGCAATCAGCCCCAACATTTT. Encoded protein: CASRLACFGNQPQHF.

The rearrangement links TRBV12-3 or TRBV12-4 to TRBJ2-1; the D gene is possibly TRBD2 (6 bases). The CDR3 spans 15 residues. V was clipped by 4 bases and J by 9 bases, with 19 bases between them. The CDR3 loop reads CASSYPRRDHIEQFF. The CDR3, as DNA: TGTGCCAGCAGTTACCCTCGGCGGGACCACATTGAGCAGTTCTTC.

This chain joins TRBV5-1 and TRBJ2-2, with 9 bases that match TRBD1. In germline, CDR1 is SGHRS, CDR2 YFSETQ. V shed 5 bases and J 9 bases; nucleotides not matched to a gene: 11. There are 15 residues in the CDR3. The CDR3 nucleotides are TGCGCCAGCAGGAGAACAGGGGGCAATGCTCGGGAGCTGTTTTTT. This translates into CASRRTGGNARELFF.

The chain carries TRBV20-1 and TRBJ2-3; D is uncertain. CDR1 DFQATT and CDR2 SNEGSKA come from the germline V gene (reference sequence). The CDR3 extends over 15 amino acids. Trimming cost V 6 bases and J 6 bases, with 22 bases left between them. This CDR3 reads CSAPAGTMITDTQYF. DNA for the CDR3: TGCAGTGCACCTGCAGGAACTATGATCACCGATACGCAGTATTTT.

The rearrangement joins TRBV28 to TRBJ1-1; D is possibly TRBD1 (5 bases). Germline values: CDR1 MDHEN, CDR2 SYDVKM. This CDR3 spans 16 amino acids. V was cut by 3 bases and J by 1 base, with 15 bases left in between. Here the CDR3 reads CASSFHGGRANTEAFF. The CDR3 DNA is TGTGCCAGCAGTTTCCACGGGGGACGCGCGAACACTGAAGCTTTCTTT.

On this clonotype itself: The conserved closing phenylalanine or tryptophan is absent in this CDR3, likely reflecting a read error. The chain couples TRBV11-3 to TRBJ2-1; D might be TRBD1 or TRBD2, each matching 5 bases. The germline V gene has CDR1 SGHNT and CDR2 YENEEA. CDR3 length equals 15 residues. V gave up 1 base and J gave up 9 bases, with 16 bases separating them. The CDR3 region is CASSLVARGTSEQFS. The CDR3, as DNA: TGTGCCAGCAGCTTAGTAGCGAGAGGGACCAGTGAGCAGTTCTCC.

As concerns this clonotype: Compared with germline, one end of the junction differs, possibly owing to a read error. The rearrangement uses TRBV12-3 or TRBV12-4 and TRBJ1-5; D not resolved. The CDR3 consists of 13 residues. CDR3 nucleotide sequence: TGTGCCAGCAATTTTTCCAGACATCAGCCACAGCATTTT. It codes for CASNFSRHQPQHF.